This entry lists 4 T cell receptor beta chains sequenced from one sample in a study of spatial heterogeneity in lung cancer. Each CDR3 protein gets one entry after TCRdb re-called the 5' RACE reads with MiXCR. The data contain some 70,000 distinct CDR3 sequences, 10% to 15% of them singletons. Specified time point: sample taken at primary tumor resection. Sequencing covered unsorted whole RNA taken from tumor, nontumor lung or frozen PBMC. Here the sequenced sample was PBMCs, taken at surgery. These receptor sequences come from a male donor with early-stage non-small cell lung cancer.

This clonotype was detected a few times. The gene calls are TRBV6-1 and TRBJ2-2, with 9 bases matching TRBD2. The length of the CDR3 is 14 residues. Trimming took 6 bases from V and 3 from J; bases not matched to a gene: 2. Germline CDR1 and CDR2: MNHNS and SASEGT. The CDR3 nucleotides read TGTGCCAGCAGAACTAGCGGGTACACCGGGGAGCTGTTTTTT. This codes for CASRTSGYTGELFF.

This clonotype was observed a handful of times. V gene TRBV7-2 combines with J gene TRBJ1-3; no clear D. V was pared by 0 bases and J by 4 bases, with 7 bases between. Germline CDR1 is SGHTA and CDR2 is FQGNSA. This CDR3 has 14 amino acids. Written as DNA, the CDR3 is TGTGCCAGCAGCTTAGCCGTAAAGGGAAACACCATATATTTT. Its protein product is CASSLAVKGNTIYF.

The rearrangement joins TRBV12-3 or TRBV12-4 to TRBJ1-6; unclear D gene. The CDR3 is made up of 14 amino acids. Trimming took off 7 bases at V and 9 bases at J, with 16 bases between the two ends. The chain's CDR3 is CASTNDLPTSPLHF. In DNA form, the CDR3 reads TGTGCCAGCACCAACGACCTACCGACTTCACCCCTCCACTTT.

Details on this clonotype: Germline is not matched at one junction end, which may reflect a read error. The V gene is TRBV5-1, the J gene TRBJ1-1; D possibly corresponds to TRBD1 (5 bases). Germline CDR1 reads SGHRS; CDR2 reads YFSETQ. The CDR3 contains 16 residues. CDR3 sequence (DNA): TGCGCCAGCAGCTTGGTTGGGACGGCTATGAACACTGAAGCTTCCTTT. This sequence encodes CASSLVGTAMNTEASF.